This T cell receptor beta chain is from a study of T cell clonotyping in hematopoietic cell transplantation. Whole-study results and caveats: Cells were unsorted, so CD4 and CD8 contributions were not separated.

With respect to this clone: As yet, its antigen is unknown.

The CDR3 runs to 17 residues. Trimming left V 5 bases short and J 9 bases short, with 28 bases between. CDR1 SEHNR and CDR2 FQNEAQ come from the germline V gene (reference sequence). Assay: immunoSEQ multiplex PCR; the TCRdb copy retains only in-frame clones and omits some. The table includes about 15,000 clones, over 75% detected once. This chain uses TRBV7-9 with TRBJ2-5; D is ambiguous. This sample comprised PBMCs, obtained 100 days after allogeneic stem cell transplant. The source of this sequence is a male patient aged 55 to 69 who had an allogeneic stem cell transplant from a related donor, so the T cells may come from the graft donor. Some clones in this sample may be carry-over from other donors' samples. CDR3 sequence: CASSPSAADPIRLAQYF. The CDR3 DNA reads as TGTGCCAGCAGCCCATCGGCGGCAGACCCAATCCGTTTGGCCCAGTACTTC.